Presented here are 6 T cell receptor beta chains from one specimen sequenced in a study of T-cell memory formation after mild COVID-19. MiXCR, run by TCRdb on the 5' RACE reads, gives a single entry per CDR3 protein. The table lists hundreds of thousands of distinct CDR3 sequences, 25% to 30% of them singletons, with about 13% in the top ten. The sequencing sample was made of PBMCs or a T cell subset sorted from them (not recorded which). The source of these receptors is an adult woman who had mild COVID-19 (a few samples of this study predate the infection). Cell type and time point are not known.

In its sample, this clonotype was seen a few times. The CDR3 DNA sequence: TGCAGTGCTAGAGAAGGGGGCGGGGAGCTGTTTTTT. This codes for CSAREGGGELFF. The chain couples TRBV20-1 to TRBJ2-2; weak D call: TRBD1 (6 bases). The CDR3 contains 12 residues. Between the trimmed V and J ends, which lost 0 bases and 7 bases, there was a span of 6 bases. Germline lookup yields CDR1 DFQATT and CDR2 SNEGSKA (reference sequence).

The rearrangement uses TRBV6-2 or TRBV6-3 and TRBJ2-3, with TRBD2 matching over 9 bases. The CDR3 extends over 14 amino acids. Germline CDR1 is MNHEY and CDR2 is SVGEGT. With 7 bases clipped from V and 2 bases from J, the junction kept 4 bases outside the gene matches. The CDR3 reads CASMASGTTDTQYF. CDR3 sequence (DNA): TGTGCCAGCATGGCTAGCGGGACCACAGATACGCAGTATTTT.

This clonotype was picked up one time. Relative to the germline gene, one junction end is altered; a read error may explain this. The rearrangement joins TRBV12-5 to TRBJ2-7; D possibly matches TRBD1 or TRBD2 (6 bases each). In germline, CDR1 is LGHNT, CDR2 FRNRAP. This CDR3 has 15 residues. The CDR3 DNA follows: TGTGCTAGTGGCTTGGGGGCGGGACCGCGCTACGAGCAGTACTTC. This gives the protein CASGLGAGPRYEQYF.

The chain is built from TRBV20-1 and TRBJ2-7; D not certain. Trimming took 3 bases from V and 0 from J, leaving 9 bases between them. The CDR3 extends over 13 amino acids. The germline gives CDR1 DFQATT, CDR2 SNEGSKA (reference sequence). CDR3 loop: CSARTQTSYEQYV. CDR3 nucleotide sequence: TGCAGTGCTAGGACACAAACCTCCTACGAGCAGTACGTC.

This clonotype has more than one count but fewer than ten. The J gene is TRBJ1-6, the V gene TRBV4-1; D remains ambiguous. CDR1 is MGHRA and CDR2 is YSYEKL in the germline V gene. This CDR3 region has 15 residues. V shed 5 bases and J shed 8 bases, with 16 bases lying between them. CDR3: CASSSPGLAHSPLHF. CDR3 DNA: TGCGCCAGCAGCTCTCCGGGTCTTGCGCATTCACCCCTCCACTTT.

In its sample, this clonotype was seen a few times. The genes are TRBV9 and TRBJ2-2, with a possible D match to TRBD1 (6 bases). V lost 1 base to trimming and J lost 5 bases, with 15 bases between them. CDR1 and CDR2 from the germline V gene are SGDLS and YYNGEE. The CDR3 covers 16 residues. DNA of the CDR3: TGTGCCAGCAGCGTACAGGGGTCAATGGGGACCGGGGAGCTGTTTTTT. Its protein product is CASSVQGSMGTGELFF.